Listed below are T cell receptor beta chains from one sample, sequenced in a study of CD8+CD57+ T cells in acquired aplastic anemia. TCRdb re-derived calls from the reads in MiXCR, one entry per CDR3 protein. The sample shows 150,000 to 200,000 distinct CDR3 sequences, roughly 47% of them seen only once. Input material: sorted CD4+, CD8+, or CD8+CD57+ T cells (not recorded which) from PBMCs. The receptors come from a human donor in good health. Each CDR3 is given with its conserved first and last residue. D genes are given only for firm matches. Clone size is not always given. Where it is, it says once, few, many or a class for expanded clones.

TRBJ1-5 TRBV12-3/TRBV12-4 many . CASSLGQGPQPQHF TGTGCCAGTAGTTTGGGCCAGGGCCCTCAGCCCCAGCATTTT
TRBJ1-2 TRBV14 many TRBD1 CASSQGTGAYEANYGYTF TGTGCCAGCAGCCAAGGCACAGGGGCCTATGAAGCTAACTATGGCTACACCTTC
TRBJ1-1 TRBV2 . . CASSEGGGWAEAFF TGTGCCAGCAGTGAAGGTGGGGGGTGGGCTGAAGCTTTCTTT
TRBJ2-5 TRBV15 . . CATSRDRAEETQYF TGTGCCACCAGCAGAGATAGGGCAGAAGAGACCCAGTACTTC
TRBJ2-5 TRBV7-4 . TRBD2 CASSSRLAEETQYF TGTGCCAGCAGCTCCCGACTAGCGGAAGAGACCCAGTACTTC
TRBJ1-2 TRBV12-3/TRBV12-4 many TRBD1 CASRETGGNYGYTF TGTGCCAGCAGGGAAACAGGGGGCAACTATGGCTACACCTTC
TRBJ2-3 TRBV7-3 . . CASSTIPRDTQYF TGTGCCAGCAGCACCATCCCCCGAGATACGCAGTATTTT
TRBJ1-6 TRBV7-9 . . CASSLETGPLHF TGTGCCAGCAGCTTAGAAACTGGACCCCTCCACTTT
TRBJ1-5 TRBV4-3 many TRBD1 CASSQEAGQGFQPQHF TGCGCCAGCAGCCAAGAGGCGGGACAGGGATTTCAGCCCCAGCATTTT
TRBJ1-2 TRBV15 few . CATSRRFGPAGPYGYTF TGTGCCACCAGCAGACGCTTTGGGCCCGCGGGCCCCTATGGCTACACCTTC
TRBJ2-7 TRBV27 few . CASSATMDASYEQYF TGTGCCAGCAGTGCAACCATGGACGCCTCCTACGAGCAGTACTTC
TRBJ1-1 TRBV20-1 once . CSARVGGVGTEAFF TGCAGTGCTAGAGTAGGGGGTGTCGGCACTGAAGCTTTCTTT
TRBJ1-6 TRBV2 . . CASSLTAYNSPLHF TGTGCCAGCAGCTTGACAGCCTATAATTCACCCCTCCACTTT
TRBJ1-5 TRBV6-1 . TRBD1 CASRAGTGILLNQPQHF TGTGCCAGCAGGGCCGGGACAGGGATCCTTCTTAATCAGCCCCAGCATTTT
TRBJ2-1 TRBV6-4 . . CASSDSLSSAYNEQFF TGTGCCAGCAGTGACTCGCTTTCCAGCGCCTACAATGAGCAGTTCTTC
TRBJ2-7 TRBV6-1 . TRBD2 CASRATSGSPYEQYF TGTGCCAGCAGGGCGACTAGCGGGAGTCCCTACGAGCAGTACTTC
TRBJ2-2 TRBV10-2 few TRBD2 CASSGTSGRTNTGELFF TGCGCCAGCAGTGGGACTAGCGGGAGGACCAACACCGGGGAGCTGTTTTTT
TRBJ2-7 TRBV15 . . CATSRALDSSYEQYF TGTGCCACCAGCAGAGCTCTGGACTCTTCCTACGAGCAGTACTTC
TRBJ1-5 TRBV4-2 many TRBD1 CASSLGQLNQPQHF TGTGCCAGCAGCCTGGGACAGCTAAATCAGCCCCAGCATTTT
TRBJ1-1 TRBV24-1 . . CATSDPGTEAFF TGTGCCACCAGTGATCCTGGGACGGAAGCTTTCTTT
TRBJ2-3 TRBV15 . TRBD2 CATSRVGLGYTDTQYF TGTGCCACCAGCAGAGTAGGACTAGGGTACACAGATACGCAGTATTTT
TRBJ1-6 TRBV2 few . CASRGTYNSPLHF TGTGCCAGCAGAGGAACCTATAATTCACCCCTCCACTTT
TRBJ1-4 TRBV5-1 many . CASSLAGGRESEKLFF TGCGCCAGCAGCTTGGCGGGTGGCAGGGAGTCTGAAAAACTGTTTTTT
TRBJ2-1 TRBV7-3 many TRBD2 CASSASGGYSNEQFF TGTGCCAGCAGCGCTAGCGGGGGCTATTCCAATGAGCAGTTCTTC
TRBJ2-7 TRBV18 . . CASSPAGRSYEQYF TGTGCCAGCTCACCGGCGGGACGATCCTACGAGCAGTACTTC
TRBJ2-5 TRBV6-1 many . CASRRPRGAETQYF TGTGCCAGCAGACGGCCCCGGGGGGCTGAGACCCAGTACTTC
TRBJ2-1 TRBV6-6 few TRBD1 CASSSRQGIHGQFF TGTGCCAGCAGTTCCCGACAGGGAATACATGGGCAGTTCTTC
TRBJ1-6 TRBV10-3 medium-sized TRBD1 CAISTGTSNSPLHF TGTGCCATCTCGACAGGGACGTCCAATTCACCCCTCCACTTT
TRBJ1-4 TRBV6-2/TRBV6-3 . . CASSAMTALNEKLFF TGTGCCAGCAGTGCCATGACAGCCTTGAATGAAAAACTGTTTTTT
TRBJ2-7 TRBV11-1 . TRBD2 CASRELAGLSSYEQYF TGTGCCAGCAGGGAACTAGCGGGTCTTAGCTCCTACGAGCAGTACTTC
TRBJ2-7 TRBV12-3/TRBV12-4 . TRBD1 CASGQGKISEQYF TGTGCCAGTGGACAGGGTAAAATTAGCGAGCAGTACTTC
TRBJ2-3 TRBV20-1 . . CSARYIDTQYF TGTAGTGCTAGATATATCGATACGCAGTATTTT
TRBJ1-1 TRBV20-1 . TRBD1 CSAPDRAFRNTEAFF TGCAGTGCTCCGGACAGGGCGTTCCGTAACACTGAAGCTTTCTTT
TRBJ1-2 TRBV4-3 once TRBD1 CASSQVDRGDYGYTF TGCGCCAGCAGCCAAGTAGACAGGGGGGACTATGGCTACACCTTC
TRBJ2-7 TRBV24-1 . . CATSGGLSYEQYF TGTGCCACCAGTGGGGGACTCTCCTACGAGCAGTACTTC
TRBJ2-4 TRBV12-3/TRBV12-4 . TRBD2 CANRPGGLAGARNIQYF TGTGCCAACAGGCCTGGAGGGCTAGCGGGGGCACGAAACATTCAGTACTTC
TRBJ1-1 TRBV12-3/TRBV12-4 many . CASSLDVRTAFF TGTGCCAGCAGTTTAGACGTCCGAACGGCTTTCTTT
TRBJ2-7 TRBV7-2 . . CASSFPRLDNYEQYF TGTGCCAGCAGCTTTCCCCGACTAGATAACTACGAGCAGTACTTC
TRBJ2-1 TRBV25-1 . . CASSGAESSYNEQFF TGTGCCAGCAGTGGAGCGGAGAGCTCCTACAATGAGCAGTTCTTC
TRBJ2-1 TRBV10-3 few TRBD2 CAISEGTSIYNEQFF TGTGCCATCAGCGAGGGGACTAGCATTTACAATGAGCAGTTCTTC
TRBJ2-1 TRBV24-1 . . CATSDNREDEQFF TGTGCCACCAGTGACAACAGGGAGGATGAGCAGTTCTTC
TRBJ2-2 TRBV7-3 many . CASSPSSGTTGELFF TGTGCCAGCAGCCCTTCATCCGGGACTACCGGGGAGCTGTTTTTT
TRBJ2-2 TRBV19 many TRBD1 CASTSIDRDTGELFF TGTGCCAGTACCTCAATAGACAGGGACACCGGGGAGCTGTTTTTT
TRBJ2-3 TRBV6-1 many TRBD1 CASKLQGLTDTQYF TGTGCCAGCAAACTACAGGGGTTGACAGATACGCAGTATTTT
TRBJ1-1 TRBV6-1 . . CASSQGSQEAFF TGTGCCAGCTCACAGGGTTCCCAAGAAGCTTTCTTT
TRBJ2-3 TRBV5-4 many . CASSRYQGSDTQYF TGTGCCAGCAGCCGGTATCAGGGGTCAGATACGCAGTATTTT
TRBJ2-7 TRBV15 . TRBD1 CATSRSDRVFGEQYF TGTGCCACCAGCAGATCCGACAGGGTTTTTGGCGAGCAGTACTTC
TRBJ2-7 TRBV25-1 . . CASSKAGSTYEQYF TGTGCCAGCAGTAAAGCGGGCTCAACCTACGAGCAGTACTTC
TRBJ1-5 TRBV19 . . CASSMMGGDQPQHF TGTGCCAGTAGTATGATGGGGGGCGATCAGCCCCAGCATTTT
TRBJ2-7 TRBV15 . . CATSRDLKDYEQYF TGTGCCACCAGCAGAGATTTGAAGGATTACGAGCAGTACTTC
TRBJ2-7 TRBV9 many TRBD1 CASSPGQNFYEQYF TGTGCCAGCAGCCCGGGACAGAATTTCTACGAGCAGTACTTC
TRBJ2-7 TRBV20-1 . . CSASLGWTNIADEQYF TGCAGCGCTAGTCTAGGGTGGACAAATATTGCCGACGAGCAGTACTTC
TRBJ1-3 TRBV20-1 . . CSARERDFSGNTIYF TGCAGTGCTAGAGAGAGGGACTTCTCTGGAAACACCATATATTTT
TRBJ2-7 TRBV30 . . CAWSAFVALFHEQYF TGTGCCTGGAGCGCCTTTGTAGCGCTATTCCACGAGCAGTACTTC